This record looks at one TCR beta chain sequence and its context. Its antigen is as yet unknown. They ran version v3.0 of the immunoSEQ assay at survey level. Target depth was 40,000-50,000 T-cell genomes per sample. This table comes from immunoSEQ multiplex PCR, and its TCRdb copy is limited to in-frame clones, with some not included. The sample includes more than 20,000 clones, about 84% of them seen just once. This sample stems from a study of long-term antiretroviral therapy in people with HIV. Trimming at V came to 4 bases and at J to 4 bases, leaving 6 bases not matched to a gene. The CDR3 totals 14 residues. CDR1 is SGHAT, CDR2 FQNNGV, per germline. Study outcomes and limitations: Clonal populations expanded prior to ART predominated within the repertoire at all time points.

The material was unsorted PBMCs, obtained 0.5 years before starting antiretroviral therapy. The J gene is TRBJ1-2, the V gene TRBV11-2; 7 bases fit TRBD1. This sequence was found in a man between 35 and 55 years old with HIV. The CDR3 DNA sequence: TGTGCCAGCAGCTCCCCGGGACAGCTCTATGGCTACACCTTC. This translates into CASSSPGQLYGYTF. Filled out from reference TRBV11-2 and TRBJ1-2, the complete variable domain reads EAGVAQSPRYKIIEKRQSVAFWCNPISGHATLYWYQQILGQGPKLLIQFQNNGVVDDSQLPKDRFSAERLKGVDSTLKIQPAKLEDSAVYLCASSSPGQLYGYTFGSGTRLTVV.